This TCR beta chain was retrieved from a study of regulatory T cells in long-lasting Graves disease. General study findings and limits: Lower TCR diversity characterized persistent Graves' patients relative to newly diagnosed patients.

This clonotype was seen a handful of times. No antigen is known for it. CDR3-region Arm-PCR and iRepertoire HTBI primers produced the TCR beta libraries. TCRdb reprocessed the multiplex PCR reads with MiXCR, giving one entry per CDR3 protein. Of over 500,000 distinct CDR3 sequences in the sample, more than 15% are singletons; the top ten hold about 12%. Germline V lookup: CDR1 MNHNS, CDR2 SASEGT. V lost 4 bases, J lost 3 bases, and 3 bases stayed unmatched. The CDR3 has 13 residues. Time point reported: newly diagnosed GD, antithyroid drugs for less than 3 months. PBMCs were the source of the RNA used for TCR sequencing. This sample was shared with a second study, whose subject was T cells in Graves' hyperthyroidism and ophthalmopathy.

The receptor comes from a man between 18 and 35 years old with Graves disease. The sequencing here drew on peripheral blood mononuclear cells (PBMCs), taken at new diagnosis, from a patient treated with antithyroid drugs. This chain joins TRBV6-1 and TRBJ2-7; 7 positions agree with TRBD1. This CDR3 reads CASSGTGRYEQYF. Here the CDR3 DNA reads TGTGCCAGCAGTGGGACAGGTCGCTACGAGCAGTACTTC.